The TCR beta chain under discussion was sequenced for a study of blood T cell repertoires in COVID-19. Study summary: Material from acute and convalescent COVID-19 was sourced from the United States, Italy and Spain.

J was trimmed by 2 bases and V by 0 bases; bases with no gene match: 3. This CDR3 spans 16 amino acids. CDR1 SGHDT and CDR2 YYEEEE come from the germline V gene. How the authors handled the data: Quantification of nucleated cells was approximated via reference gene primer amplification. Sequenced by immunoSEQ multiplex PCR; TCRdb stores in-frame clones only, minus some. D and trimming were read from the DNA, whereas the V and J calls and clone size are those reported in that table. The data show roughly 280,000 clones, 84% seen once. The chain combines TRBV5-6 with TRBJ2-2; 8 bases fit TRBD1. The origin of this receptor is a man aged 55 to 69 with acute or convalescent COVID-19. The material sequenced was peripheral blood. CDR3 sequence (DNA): TGTGCCAGCAGCTTGGTGGACAGGGCCAACACCGGGGAGCTGTTTTTT. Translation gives CASSLVDRANTGELFF.